Shown below are 2 T cell receptor beta chains from a single sample sequenced in a study of cytomegalovirus exposure and HLA in healthy donors (dated by TCRdb to the late 2010s). The library was obtained by the immunoSEQ multiplex PCR assay. A mixture of 60 forward primers for TCR Vbeta segments and 13 reverse primers for TCR Jbeta segments was used in the multiplex PCR. Held by TCRdb, this immuneACCESS table contains in-frame sequences only and omits some clones. Under half of the omission traces to an unresolved V gene where checked; the cause of the rest is unknown. The sample table shows 75,000 to 80,000 clones, and about four fifths are seen once. The ten top clones hold roughly 8.9% of the sample. Sequencing used PBMCs. Every receptor here comes from a woman in her forties in good health and CMV-seropositive.

The chain is built from TRBV18 and TRBJ2-7; the match to TRBD2 covers 7 bases. The V segment lost 2 bases and the J segment 6 bases; nucleotides outside the gene matches: 4. Germline CDR1 and CDR2: KGHSH and LQKENI. CDR3 length: 13 amino acids. The CDR3 bases are TGTGCCAGCTCACCATCGGGGGGAGGCGAGCAGTACTTC. Translating gives CASSPSGGGEQYF. The variable domain in full, completed from reference TRBV18 and TRBJ2-7, reads NAGVMQNPRHLVRRRGQEARLRCSPMKGHSHVYWYRQLPEEGLKFMVYLQKENIIDESGMPKERFSAEFPKEGPSILRIQQVVRGDSAAYFCASSPSGGGEQYFGPGTRLTVT.

This chain connects TRBV28 to TRBJ1-1; 11 bases match TRBD1. CDR3 size: 14 residues. CDR1 MDHEN and CDR2 SYDVKM come from the germline V gene. V lost 6 bases to trimming and J lost 3 bases; unmatched junction nucleotides: 3. CDR3 sequence reads: CASRTGQGDTEAFF. The CDR3 region has the DNA TGTGCCAGCAGAACGGGACAGGGGGACACTGAAGCTTTCTTT.